This is a list of T cell receptor beta chains from one sample in a study of T cells and copy number aberrations in small-cell lung cancer. Produced via immunoSEQ multiplex PCR; TCRdb's table is partial and in-frame only. The table records about 2,600 clones, roughly 80% of them present only once. Sequenced sample: normal tissue next to the tumor. These receptors all stem from a man in his forties with small cell lung cancer. The CDR3 runs from the conserved cysteine through the conserved F or W. The D gene is left open where the match is weak. Clone sizes are given selectively: once, few, many, or a class where the clone is expanded.

cdr3_aa cdr3_nt clone_size d_call j_call v_call
CASSRGELFF TGTGCCAGCAGTCGGGGGGAGCTGTTTTTT . . TRBJ2-2 TRBV2
CASKSGDPEGTSPLHF TGTGCCAGTAAATCCGGGGACCCTGAAGGAACTTCACCCCTCCACTTT . . TRBJ1-6 TRBV19
CASAGQETQYF TGTGCCAGCGCGGGGCAAGAGACCCAGTACTTC . . TRBJ2-5 TRBV2
CASSPPDRPLHF TGTGCCAGCAGTCCACCAGACAGGCCCCTCCACTTT . . TRBJ1-6 TRBV28
CASGHRLAELGNEQFF TGTGCTAGTGGTCATAGACTAGCGGAGCTCGGCAATGAGCAGTTCTTC . TRBD2 TRBJ2-1 TRBV12-5
CASLSGTGSSEQYF TGTGCCAGCCTATCCGGGACAGGTTCAAGCGAGCAGTACTTC few TRBD1 TRBJ2-7 TRBV2
CASSLDRGRNEQFF TGCGCCAGCAGCTTAGACCGGGGCCGGAATGAGCAGTTCTTC . . TRBJ2-1 TRBV5-1
CASSPSLAGGYNEQFF TGTGCCAGCAGCCCAAGCCTAGCGGGGGGCTACAATGAGCAGTTCTTC . TRBD2 TRBJ2-1 TRBV7-6
CASSLALWETQYF TGTGCCAGCAGCTTAGCCCTTTGGGAGACCCAGTACTTC once . TRBJ2-5 TRBV5-8
CASSVEDRHPGTVLGSPLHF TGTGCCAGCAGCGTAGAGGACAGACACCCCGGGACGGTATTGGGGTCACCCCTCCACTTT . . TRBJ1-6 TRBV9
CSVRTSLYNEQFF TGCAGCGTTCGGACTTCACTATACAATGAGCAGTTCTTC . . TRBJ2-1 TRBV29-1
CASSQSRDTYSYGYTF TGCGCCAGCAGCCAATCCCGAGACACGTACTCCTATGGCTACACCTTC . . TRBJ1-2 TRBV4-3
CASSLSRRPSSYNEQFF TGTGCCAGCAGTTTATCGCGGCGGCCTAGCTCCTACAATGAGCAGTTCTTC . . TRBJ2-1 TRBV27
CASSFPGKETQYF TGTGCCAGCAGCTTTCCAGGGAAAGAGACCCAGTACTTC large . TRBJ2-5 TRBV7-9
CASSSAGNYGYTF TGTGCCAGCAGCTCCGCAGGGAACTATGGCTACACCTTC . . TRBJ1-2 TRBV7-9
CATGGGNEQFF TGTGCCACCGGGGGAGGAAATGAGCAGTTCTTC . . TRBJ2-1 TRBV19
CASSLSGGFGNTIYF TGTGCCAGCAGCTTATCGGGGGGCTTCGGAAACACCATATATTTT . . TRBJ1-3 TRBV7-3
CASSLVGGTGGPYNSPLHF TGTGCCAGCAGCTTAGTAGGGGGGACAGGGGGTCCCTATAATTCACCCCTCCACTTT once TRBD1 TRBJ1-6 TRBV7-8
CASSVGASGTEQFF TGTGCCAGCAGCGTAGGGGCTAGCGGGACTGAGCAGTTCTTC once TRBD2 TRBJ2-1 TRBV9
CASTGGGRGETQYF TGTGCCAGCACGGGGGGGGGCCGAGGGGAGACCCAGTACTTC . TRBD2 TRBJ2-5 TRBV6-5
CASSPSGVEQYF TGTGCCAGTAGCCCATCCGGGGTTGAGCAGTACTTC . . TRBJ2-7 TRBV19
CASSSSSGGYQETQYF TGTGCTAGCAGCTCTTCTAGCGGGGGATACCAAGAGACCCAGTACTTC . TRBD2 TRBJ2-5 TRBV7-7
CASSITSDRAWDGYTF TGTGCCAGTAGTATTACCTCTGACAGGGCATGGGATGGCTACACCTTC once TRBD1 TRBJ1-2 TRBV19
CASSYTTGDNKKLFF TGTGCCAGCAGTTACACGACAGGGGATAATAAAAAACTGTTTTTT . TRBD1 TRBJ1-4 TRBV6-5
CASSPRAAPYGYTF TGTGCCAGCAGTCCGCGAGCTGCACCCTATGGCTACACCTTC . . TRBJ1-2 TRBV6-1
CASSLFGVGEAFF TGTGCCAGCAGCTTGTTCGGGGTTGGTGAAGCTTTCTTT . . TRBJ1-1 TRBV5-5
CASSILSRPSYEQYF TGTGCCAGTAGTATTTTAAGCCGTCCCTCCTACGAGCAGTACTTC few . TRBJ2-7 TRBV19
CATQKEAANEKLFF TGTGCCACCCAGAAGGAGGCGGCTAATGAAAAACTGTTTTTT . . TRBJ1-4 TRBV15
CSVQGPGELFF TGCAGCGTACAAGGCCCTGGGGAGCTGTTTTTT . . TRBJ2-2 TRBV29-1
CASSLTGRRDEQFF TGTGCCAGCAGCTTAACTGGGAGGCGGGATGAGCAGTTCTTC . . TRBJ2-1 TRBV7-3
CASSSHPTSGSNEQFF TGTGCCAGCAGCTCCCACCCGACTAGCGGGAGCAATGAGCAGTTCTTC . TRBD2 TRBJ2-1 TRBV5-4
CASSLRIWDRGRKAEAFF TGTGCCAGCAGTTTACGTATCTGGGACAGGGGGCGTAAGGCTGAAGCTTTCTTT . TRBD1 TRBJ1-1 TRBV28
CASSQMGGSYYEQYF TGTGCCAGCAGCCAAATGGGGGGCTCTTACTACGAGCAGTACTTC . . TRBJ2-7 TRBV4-2
CASSLGGSREGQPQHF TGTGCCAGCAGCTTAGGGGGCAGTAGGGAAGGACAGCCCCAGCATTTT . . TRBJ1-5 TRBV7-8
CASSPLGGWDEKLFF TGTGCCAGCAGCCCCCTGGGAGGGTGGGATGAAAAACTGTTTTTT . . TRBJ1-4 TRBV11-2
CASSPEASYGYTF TGTGCCAGCAGCCCAGAGGCTAGCTATGGCTACACCTTC . . TRBJ1-2 TRBV5-4
CASSLKGAMNTEAFF TGTGCCAGCAGCTTGAAAGGAGCAATGAACACTGAAGCTTTCTTT few . TRBJ1-1 TRBV7-9
CASSSFRGSTEAFF TGTGCCAGCAGCTCGTTCAGGGGAAGTACTGAAGCTTTCTTT . . TRBJ1-1 TRBV11-1
CASSLSGRPPGELFF TGTGCCAGCAGCTTATCCGGGAGACCCCCCGGGGAGCTGTTTTTT . . TRBJ2-2 TRBV7-2
CASSIGRVLAGSTDTQYF TGTGCCAGTAGTATAGGGCGAGTACTAGCGGGTAGCACAGATACGCAGTATTTT . TRBD2 TRBJ2-3 TRBV19
CASSLVPGGEQYF TGTGCCAGCAGCTTAGTACCCGGAGGGGAGCAGTACTTC . . TRBJ2-7 TRBV7-2
CASILGPTGANVLTF TGTGCCAGCATCCTCGGTCCTACTGGGGCCAACGTCCTGACTTTC . . TRBJ2-6 TRBV2
CASSATSGRALSYNEQFF TGTGCCAGCAGCGCGACTAGCGGGAGGGCTTTGTCGTACAATGAGCAGTTCTTC . TRBD2 TRBJ2-1 TRBV9
CASSVDPSGTGYGYTF TGTGCCAGCAGCGTAGACCCCTCCGGGACAGGGTATGGCTACACCTTC . TRBD1 TRBJ1-2 TRBV9
CASSLGLLAGSYEQYF TGCGCCAGCAGCTTGGGGTTGCTAGCGGGATCCTACGAGCAGTACTTC . TRBD2 TRBJ2-7 TRBV5-1
CASSLAGTATYEQYF TGCGCCAGCAGCTTGGCGGGGACAGCTACCTACGAGCAGTACTTC . TRBD1 TRBJ2-7 TRBV5-1
CASSSTRVTEAFF TGTGCCAGCAGCTCGACAAGGGTGACTGAAGCTTTCTTT . . TRBJ1-1 TRBV7-2
CASSEPRGGVEQFF TGTGCCAGCAGCGAGCCCCGGGGAGGGGTTGAGCAGTTCTTC . TRBD2 TRBJ2-1 TRBV9
CASSPSPGTGAFEQYF TGTGCCAGCAGCCCGAGCCCCGGGACAGGCGCGTTCGAGCAGTACTTC . TRBD1 TRBJ2-7 TRBV5-4
CASSSYQGADTQYF TGCGCCAGCAGCTCGTACCAGGGGGCAGATACGCAGTATTTT . TRBD1 TRBJ2-3 TRBV5-1
CASSPRDRDHEQYF TGTGCCAGCTCTCCCCGGGACAGGGACCACGAGCAGTACTTC . TRBD1 TRBJ2-7 TRBV18
CASSRTINTGELFF TGTGCCAGCAGCCGGACCATTAACACCGGGGAGCTGTTTTTT . . TRBJ2-2 TRBV5-5